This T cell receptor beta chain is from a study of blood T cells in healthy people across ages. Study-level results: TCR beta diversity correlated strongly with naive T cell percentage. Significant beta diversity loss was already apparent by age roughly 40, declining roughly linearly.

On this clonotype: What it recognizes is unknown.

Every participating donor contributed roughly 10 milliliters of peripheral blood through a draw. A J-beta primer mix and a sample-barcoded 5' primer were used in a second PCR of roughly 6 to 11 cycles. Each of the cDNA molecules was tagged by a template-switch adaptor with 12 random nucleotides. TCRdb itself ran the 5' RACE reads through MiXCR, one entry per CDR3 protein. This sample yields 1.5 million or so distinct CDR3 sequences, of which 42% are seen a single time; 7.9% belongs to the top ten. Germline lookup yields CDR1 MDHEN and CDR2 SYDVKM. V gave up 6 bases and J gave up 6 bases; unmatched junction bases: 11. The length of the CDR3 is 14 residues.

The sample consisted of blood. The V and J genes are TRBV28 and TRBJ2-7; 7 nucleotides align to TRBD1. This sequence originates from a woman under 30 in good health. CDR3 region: CASSETGSVGEQYF. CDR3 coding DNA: TGTGCCAGCAGCGAGACAGGGTCGGTAGGCGAGCAGTACTTC.